At least ten counts were recorded for the clone carrying this T cell receptor (beta chain). The antigen remains unidentified. The read ends 3 residues before the CDR3 terminus; that terminus is restored from the germline J gene. The sample belongs to a study of T cell clonality in common variable immunodeficiency. CDR1 is SNHLY and CDR2 is FYNNEI in the germline V gene. The CDR3 contains 16 residues. V gave up 3 bases and J gave up 9 bases, with 18 bases separating them. Some clones are missing from TCRdb's copy, which holds only in-frame ones; the method was immunoSEQ multiplex PCR. The sample lists roughly 34,000 clones, none appearing once, the ten largest making up approximately 1%. General study findings and limits: TCRbeta clonality was increased in CVID versus healthy controls.

The TCR was taken from a person aged 18-70 years in good health. The sample consisted of peripheral blood mononuclear cells. V and J are TRBV2 and TRBJ1-6, with D perhaps matching TRBD1 (6 bases). CDR3 DNA, as far as it was read: TGTGCCAGCAGTGATCAAACCGGACAGTTAGGTTCACCC. This codes for CASSDQTGQLGSP. The entire CDR3 is CASSDQTGQLGSPLHF.